The following is a TCR beta chain sequence with its context. The repertoire was sequenced with immunoSEQ multiplex PCR; TCRdb's copy has only in-frame clones and lacks some. The sample shows approximately 99,000 clones, approximately 87% of them seen only once. The record originates from a study of OX40 agonist ivuxolimab in advanced cancers. Germline-derived CDR1 and CDR2 are SGHTA and FQGNSA. V was clipped by 4 bases and J by 8 bases, with 14 bases between them. The CDR3 is made up of 14 amino acids. Sequenced material: CD4+ or CD8+ T cells sorted from blood, taken in a trial of the OX40 agonist ivuxolimab. The receptor was derived from an adult with an advanced solid tumor such as melanoma, head and neck, liver or kidney cancer. V usage is TRBV7-2 and J usage is TRBJ2-2, with no clear D. The CDR3 is CASSSRSGKGELFF. CDR3 DNA sequence: TGTGCCAGCAGCTCTAGAAGTGGGAAAGGGGAGCTGTTTTTT.